The clone carrying this T cell receptor beta chain is judged medium-sized. Its antigen is still unknown. Researchers report immunoSEQ v3.0 was run at survey level. The protocol was immunoSEQ multiplex PCR, while the TCRdb copy is restricted to in-frame clones and leaves out a portion. The sample gives 17,000 or so clones, 75% to 85% of which show up once; approximately 10% is in the top ten. This record belongs to a study of long-term antiretroviral therapy in people with HIV. Germline CDR1 is SQVTM and CDR2 is ANQGSEA. V dropped 8 bases and J dropped 3 bases, with 34 bases sitting between them. The CDR3 is made up of 19 amino acids. General observations from the study: Before ART, certain clones expanded, and these dominated the repertoire at all time points.

The study drew at least one pre-ART and at least two post-ART PBMC samples from every donor. Every specimen held between about 0.9-10 million cryopreserved PBMC. These were thawed and washed before DNA extraction. This TCR was sampled from a man between 18 and 35 years old with HIV. The chain recombines TRBV29-1 with TRBJ1-1; D perhaps matches TRBD1 (6 bases). The sample was unsorted PBMCs, taken 0.3 years after starting antiretroviral therapy. CDR3 nucleotide sequence: TGCAGCTTCCGACCCGTAAGGGCAGGGGTAGGGGGGGGGTACACTGAAGCTTTCTTT. This gives the protein CSFRPVRAGVGGGYTEAFF. The whole variable domain, remainder taken from reference TRBV29-1 and TRBJ1-1, is SAVISQKPSRDICQRGTSLTIQCQVDSQVTMMFWYRQQPGQSLTLIATANQGSEATYESGFVIDKFPISRPNLTFSTLTVSNMSPEDSSIYLCSFRPVRAGVGGGYTEAFFGQGTRLTVV.